This entry lists 18 T cell receptor beta chains sequenced from one sample in a study of blood T cell repertoires in COVID-19. Generated by immunoSEQ multiplex PCR, the TCRdb table keeps only in-frame clones and is missing some. The sample gives some 160,000 clones, over 75% of which show up once; 6.5% to 7% is in the top ten. The sequenced material came from peripheral blood. The receptors were sampled from a man between 65 and 85 years old with active or convalescent COVID-19.

This chain uses TRBV10-3 with TRBJ2-3, with 9 positions matching TRBD1. Germline V gives CDR1 ENHRY, CDR2 SYGVKD. The CDR3 totals 15 residues. V dropped 7 bases and J dropped 0; count of bases not matched to a gene: 5. CDR3 bases: TGTGCCATCACCCCGGGACAGGGAAGCACAGATACGCAGTATTTT. It specifies CAITPGQGSTDTQYF.

This chain connects TRBV7-2 to TRBJ2-2; TRBD2 matches at 10 bases. This CDR3 has 15 residues. CDR1 is SGHTA and CDR2 is FQGNSA in the germline V gene. The trim removed 5 bases at V and 7 bases at J, leaving 7 bases unmatched. The CDR3 DNA reads as TGTGCCAGCAGCCCCAGCGGGGGGGGAAACGGGGAGCTGTTTTTT. This translates into CASSPSGGGNGELFF.

The sample holds one count of this clone. This chain connects TRBV6-2 or TRBV6-3 to TRBJ2-7; 14 bases match TRBD2. Germline V gene lookup returns CDR1 MNHEY and CDR2 SVGEGT. V was pared by 5 bases and J by 5 bases, with 5 bases of the junction left unmatched. This CDR3 has 15 amino acids. CDR3 bases: TGTGCCAGCAGTCTGGGACTAGCGGGAGCCCACGAGCAGTACTTC. Residues: CASSLGLAGAHEQYF.

The V and J genes are TRBV7-9 and TRBJ2-7; 7 bases map to TRBD2. J lost 0 bases, V lost 4 bases, and 18 bases had no gene match. Germline V gene sequence: CDR1 SEHNR, CDR2 FQNEAQ (reference sequence). This CDR3 spans 19 amino acids. Written as DNA, the CDR3 is TGTGCCAGCAGCTCTTCCGGGACTACTTGGGGAAGGAGCTCCTACGAGCAGTACTTC. Protein: CASSSSGTTWGRSSYEQYF. The entire variable domain, with the rest obtained from reference TRBV7-9 and TRBJ2-7, is as follows: DTGVSQNPRHKITKRGQNVTFRCDPISEHNRLYWYRQTLGQGPEFLTYFQNEAQLEKSRLLSDRFSAERPKGSFSTLEIQRTEQGDSAMYLCASSSSGTTWGRSSYEQYFGPGTRLTVT.

The chain joins TRBV12-3 or TRBV12-4 to TRBJ2-5; no reliable D call. V dropped 6 bases and J dropped 1 base, with 9 bases sitting between them. The CDR3 runs to 13 residues. Here the CDR3 reads CASSQNTQETQYF. The CDR3 DNA reads as TGTGCCAGCAGCCAGAATACCCAAGAGACCCAGTACTTC.

This rearrangement joins TRBV3-1 (or the pseudogene TRBV3-2) to TRBJ1-6; D is possibly TRBD1 (5 bases). V dropped 3 bases and J dropped 5 bases, with 11 bases sitting between them. Germline V gives CDR1 LGHDT, CDR2 YNNKEL (reference sequence). The CDR3 runs 15 residues. The CDR3 region is CASSQGPSNNSPLHF. The CDR3 DNA reads as TGTGCCAGCAGCCAGGGGCCCTCAAATAATTCACCCCTCCACTTT.

This clone was counted a single time. V is TRBV7-9 and J is TRBJ1-5; weak D call: TRBD1 (5 bases). Germline CDR1 SEHNR, CDR2 FQNEAQ (reference sequence). V lost 5 bases to trimming and J lost 4 bases, with 12 bases between them. The CDR3 totals 14 residues. The CDR3 loop is CASSAGPTNQPQHF. CDR3 nucleotide sequence: TGTGCCAGCAGCGCGGGGCCAACAAATCAGCCCCAGCATTTT. The entire variable domain, with the rest obtained from reference TRBV7-9 and TRBJ1-5, is as follows: DTGVSQNPRHKITKRGQNVTFRCDPISEHNRLYWYRQTLGQGPEFLTYFQNEAQLEKSRLLSDRFSAERPKGSFSTLEIQRTEQGDSAMYLCASSAGPTNQPQHFGDGTRLSIL.

There are many counts of this clone. V is TRBV5-1 and J is TRBJ2-7, with D maybe TRBD1 (5 bases). This CDR3 is built from 12 residues. V was cut by 0 bases and J by 5 bases, with 6 bases left in between. Per the germline V gene, CDR1 is SGHRS and CDR2 is YFSETQ. The CDR3: CASSLGGHEQYF. The CDR3 coding sequence is TGCGCCAGCAGCTTGGGGGGCCACGAGCAGTACTTC.

This rearrangement joins TRBV4-2 to TRBJ1-5; a weak D match, TRBD1 (5 bases). The V end was cut by 3 bases, the J end by 9 bases, with 18 bases between. The CDR3 is made up of 15 amino acids. CDR1 LGHNA and CDR2 YNFKEQ come from the germline V gene. The DNA of the CDR3 is TGTGCCAGCAGCCAGCAGACAGACATTATCGGGCCCCAGCATTTT. Translated, it gives CASSQQTDIIGPQHF.

The V call is TRBV29-1, the J call TRBJ1-1; D is ambiguous. The CDR3 runs 10 residues. The germline V gene encodes CDR1 SQVTM and CDR2 ANQGSEA. V lost 7 bases and J lost 3, with 6 bases in between. The CDR3 coding sequence is TGCAGCGCCGTCTACACTGAAGCTTTCTTT. Its protein product is CSAVYTEAFF.

This chain joins TRBV5-4 and TRBJ2-3; 7 bases agree with TRBD2. V lost 1 base to trimming and J lost 4 bases; unmatched junction nucleotides: 6. The CDR3 loop spans 15 amino acids. CDR1 SGHNT and CDR2 YYREEE come from the germline V gene (reference sequence). The CDR3 is CASSLSGGGADTQYF. CDR3 bases: TGTGCCAGCAGCTTGTCGGGAGGTGGGGCAGATACGCAGTATTTT.

This rearrangement joins TRBV21-1 to TRBJ2-7; the D call of TRBD1 is as the table states it, not checked on the DNA. TRBV21-1 is a pseudogene. The CDR3 consists of 14 residues. This chain's CDR3 is CASSNRDKRHEQYF. The CDR3 DNA follows: TGTGCCAGCAGCAACCGGGACAAAAGGCACGAGCAGTACTTC.

This chain connects TRBV4-1 to TRBJ2-1; 13 bases match TRBD2. This CDR3 contains 18 residues. Germline loops: CDR1 MGHRA, CDR2 YSYEKL. With 0 bases clipped from V and 3 bases from J, the junction kept 5 bases outside the gene matches. The chain's CDR3 is CASSQDPGLAGFYNEQFF. DNA for the CDR3: TGCGCCAGCAGCCAAGACCCGGGACTAGCGGGGTTCTACAATGAGCAGTTCTTC.

This clone was recorded a few times. V and J are TRBV11-2 and TRBJ2-2, with D tentatively TRBD2 (5 bases). Germline V gene data show CDR1 as SGHAT and CDR2 as FQNNGV. The CDR3 consists of 14 residues. The V end lost 0 bases, the J end lost 4 bases, and 6 bases lay between the germline ends. The CDR3 nucleotides are TGTGCCAGCAGCTTAGATCTAGCCACCGGGGAGCTGTTTTTT. This encodes CASSLDLATGELFF.

V and J are TRBV7-6 and TRBJ1-5, with D maybe TRBD1 (5 bases). Germline CDR1 is SGHVS and CDR2 is FNYEAQ. The CDR3 totals 15 residues. The V gene lost 6 bases and the J gene lost 0 bases, with 12 bases spanning the gap. This chain's CDR3 is CASSQDSYSNQPQHF. The CDR3 bases are TGTGCCAGCAGTCAAGACAGCTATAGCAATCAGCCCCAGCATTTT.

The J gene is TRBJ1-4, the V gene TRBV5-4; 9 bases line up with TRBD1. The V gene end was trimmed by 4 bases and the J gene end by 4 bases; junction bases not matched to a gene: 5. Germline V CDR1 and CDR2: SGHNT, YYREEE (reference sequence). The CDR3 covers 15 residues. Here the CDR3 reads CASSAGQGVNEKLFF. CDR3 nucleotide sequence: TGTGCCAGCAGCGCGGGACAGGGCGTTAATGAAAAACTGTTTTTT.

The chain carries TRBV5-4 and TRBJ2-1, with 8 bases that match TRBD2. Germline CDR1 SGHNT, CDR2 YYREEE (reference sequence). This CDR3 is built from 16 residues. V shed 0 bases and J 0 bases; nucleotides not matched to a gene: 2. The CDR3 loop reads CASSLEAGVSYNEQFF. The CDR3 DNA follows: TGTGCCAGCAGCTTGGAAGCGGGAGTCTCCTACAATGAGCAGTTCTTC.

This clone came up once. The chain has TRBV2 and TRBJ2-1; the D is unclear. V lost 1 base and J 2 bases, leaving 6 bases between the germline ends. The germline CDR1 and CDR2 sequences are SNHLY and FYNNEI. The CDR3 has 14 amino acids. CDR3 DNA sequence: TGTGCCAGCAGTGAAGTTCGGGCCTACAATGAGCAGTTCTTC. Translation: CASSEVRAYNEQFF.